The TCR beta chain described here comes from a study of blood T cell repertoires in COVID-19. Overall study: The United States, Italy and Spain provided the acute and convalescent COVID-19 samples.

As originally analysed: The authors estimated nucleated cell counts from reference gene primer amplification. Data came from immunoSEQ multiplex PCR; TCRdb stores just in-frame clones and leaves some out. That table furnishes V, J and clone size, whereas the DNA furnished D and trimming. The sample holds about 80,000 clones, around 69% seen once. This clone has more than one count but fewer than ten. Per the germline V gene, CDR1 is MNHEY and CDR2 is SVGAGI. Trimming took 0 bases from V and 0 from J, leaving 3 bases between them. The length of the CDR3 is 15 residues. The V call is TRBV6-5, the J call TRBJ1-6, with D hard to call. The TCR was taken from a man between 65 and 80 years old with active or convalescent COVID-19. Sequencing was performed on peripheral blood. The CDR3 region has the DNA TGTGCCAGCAGTTACTCCTACTCCTATAATTCACCCCTCCACTTT. Protein product: CASSYSYSYNSPLHF.